This TCR beta chain is drawn from a study of cytomegalovirus exposure and HLA in healthy donors. Looking at the study overall: Prior work identified about 120 million unique TCR beta sequences in some 180 million T cells.

Regarding this clone: Its antigen is not known.

PCR was performed using 60 Vbeta and 13 Jbeta primers. TCRdb's table, derived via immunoSEQ multiplex PCR, lists solely in-frame clones and lacks some. The sample shows about 89,000 clones, 75% to 80% of them seen only once. The V segment lost 10 bases and the J segment 4 bases; nucleotides outside the gene matches: 6. The V gene's germline CDR1 is MNHNS and CDR2 SASEGT. The CDR3 covers 14 residues. Study results and limitations: Earlier analysis found most TCR beta V segments productive about 87% or about 30% of the time. In a later analysis, TCR beta V- and J-gene trimming showed a link to a missense DCLRE1C variant.

The V gene is TRBV6-1, the J gene TRBJ2-1; 11 bases are shared with TRBD2. This TCR derives from a man between 25 and 39 years old in good health and CMV-seronegative. The sequenced sample consisted of PBMCs. The CDR3 coding sequence is TGTGCCACCTCAACTAGCGGGAGTTACAATGAGCAGTTCTTC. It specifies CATSTSGSYNEQFF.